The T cell receptor beta chain described here comes from a study of CD8+ T cells in alopecia areata (dated by TCRdb to between 2018 and 2020). A note on the overall study: The treated patients, all with moderate-to-severe alopecia areata, were enrolled in an open-label pilot trial of oral tofacitinib given at 5 to 10 mg twice daily. Patients received tofacitinib for 6 to 18 months and were then followed off drug for 6 months to check for delayed response and recurrence. In both human patients and the C3H/HeJ mouse model, the study applied high-throughput TCRbeta sequencing to look at T cell clonal expansion in alopecia areata. In humans, TCRbeta sequencing was performed on scalp tissue and on sorted CD4+ and CD8+ peripheral blood T cells from healthy controls and from patients with patchy or totalis/universalis alopecia areata. Patients on tofacitinib were biopsied at baseline and after 4 and 24 weeks of treatment, and several of the patients also had a later scalp biopsy. Scalp clonality was compared among normal scalp (n=4), patchy alopecia areata scalp (n=8), and alopecia totalis/universalis scalp (n=8). RNA was extracted with the PAXgene miRNA kit for fixed scalp, the miRNeasy kit for PBMCs, and the RNeasy kit for mouse skin. TCRbeta CDR3 regions were amplified by immunoSEQ multiplex PCR with 35 Vbeta forward and 13 Jbeta reverse primers.

General conclusions and limits of the study: Shared TCR sequences between patients were less evident than in mice, which may be partly attributable to HLA diversity in the patient population. Compared with normal scalp, lesional scalp had higher clonality and more expanded CD8+ clones, particularly in alopecia totalis/universalis, a pattern that suggests antigenic drive. Resident alphabeta T cells in normal human skin are also sequenced, complicating scalp TCR repertoire analysis, unlike mouse skin dominated by gammadelta T cells.

The germline V gene gives CDR1 as SGHTA and CDR2 as FQGNSA. From the cysteine up to the phenylalanine, the CDR3 has a length of 15 residues. Just CDR3 DNA is preserved here, 45 bases in frame from base 1. V and J are trimmed by 5 bases and 6 bases, and the gene matches miss 12 bases of the junction. Read against the paper, the sample's time point label means: baseline before oral tofacitinib. Peripheral blood and lesional scalp punch biopsies were obtained from patients with alopecia areata. PBMCs were isolated by density centrifugation and stained for CD3, CD4 and CD8, and CD4+ and CD8+ T cells were sorted on a FACSAria. This clone was seen a few times. Its antigen specificity is not known. Per-nucleotide qualities are absent, and no much larger clonotype sits a single base away. Libraries were built with the immunoSEQ multiplex PCR assay. For TCR sequencing, RNA was extracted from every sample and reverse transcribed into cDNA to serve as template. First-strand cDNA was synthesized with SuperScript III using a 2:1 mix of oligo-dT and random hexamers. A synthetic immune receptor repertoire was used to assess amplification bias, and residual bias was removed computationally. As for the authors' bioinformatics: Raw reads were preprocessed for error removal, and CDR3 was defined according to IMGT conventions as running from the conserved cysteine to phenylalanine. To get clonality, Shannon entropy was normalized by log2 of the number of productive unique TCRs and the result was subtracted from 1. Scalp TCRbeta sequences were cross-referenced with sorted blood CD4 and CD8 repertoires so that the CD4 or CD8 identity of scalp clones could be inferred. TCRdb limited this immuneACCESS table to in-frame rearrangements with V and J called. A share of clones is missing; checked studies link under half to unresolved V genes, and the rest is unexplained. That table gives V, J and clone size, and the DNA gave D and trimming. The table for this sample lists some 130,000 clones; about 57% of them were counted only once. 4.5% to 5.5% of the sample is taken by the ten largest.

Specimen: CD4+ T cells sorted from blood, collected at week 0. The receptor chain draws on TRBV7-2 and TRBJ1-1, with 7 bases in between that match TRBD1. The sequence came from a human donor with alopecia areata. This receptor has the CDR3 CASSPRQGDRSEAFF. The bases read TGTGCCAGCAGCCCCCGACAGGGCGATAGGTCTGAAGCTTTCTTT.